This T cell receptor beta chain is from a study of cytomegalovirus exposure and HLA in healthy donors. Study-wide results and caveats: Common viral pathogens seemed, in a later analysis, to connect with several of the most significant clusters.

The PCR contained 60 Vbeta and 13 Jbeta primers. TCRdb's table, derived via immunoSEQ multiplex PCR, lists solely in-frame clones and lacks some. The table shows fewer than 250,000 clones, with 70% to 75% occurring only once. Germline V gives CDR1 SEHNR, CDR2 FQNEAQ (reference sequence). The CDR3 spans 19 residues. V was pared by 6 bases and J by 4 bases, with 20 bases of the junction left unmatched. This clone turned up a few times. The antigen remains unidentified. This TCR came from a man aged 30 to 39 in good health and CMV-seropositive. The specimen was PBMCs. The chain employs TRBV7-9 and TRBJ2-1; 8 bases line up with TRBD2. The CDR3 loop reads CASRSPFSRPSGSYNEQFF. Here the CDR3 DNA reads TGTGCCAGCAGGTCTCCCTTTAGCCGACCTAGCGGGTCATACAATGAGCAGTTCTTC.